This TCR beta chain was captured by sequencing in a study of blood T cell repertoires in COVID-19. About the study: Sites in the United States, Italy and Spain provided acute and convalescent COVID-19 samples.

Per the study methods: Amplification with reference gene primers provided the estimates of nucleated cell counts. The assay was immunoSEQ multiplex PCR, and TCRdb's table has in-frame clones only and misses some. That table is the source of V, J and clone size, and D and trimming were worked out from the DNA. The sample comprises around 250,000 clones, over 70% of which are singletons, and roughly 8.7% rests with the top ten. Germline CDR1 LNHDA, CDR2 SQIVND (reference sequence). Trimming stripped 5 bases from V and 4 bases from J, with 11 bases between. CDR3 size: 14 residues. The sample consisted of peripheral blood. The rearrangement joins TRBV19 to TRBJ1-4, with D uncertain. This receptor was identified in a man aged 40-50 years with active or convalescent COVID-19. The CDR3 loop is CASSYREINEKLFF. The DNA for the CDR3 is TGTGCCAGTAGTTACCGGGAAATTAATGAAAAACTGTTTTTT.